This entry is about one T cell receptor beta chain. Its target is unknown. These data are taken from a study of a mutant IDH1 vaccine in newly diagnosed glioma. Study-wide context: Before enrollment, patients got radiotherapy alone, temozolomide alone, or mostly the combination.

The assay was immunoSEQ multiplex PCR, and TCRdb's table has in-frame clones only and misses some. This sample yields over 55,000 clones, of which about nine tenths are seen a single time; more than 1.5% belongs to the top ten. Trimming left V 1 base short and J 6 bases short, with 12 bases between. Germline CDR1 is SGHTA and CDR2 is FQGNSA. CDR3 size: 14 residues. Described time point: week 11, during vaccination. The study gave 300 ug of mutant IDH1 20-mer peptide per vaccine dose, with topical imiquimod. V is TRBV7-2 and J is TRBJ2-5; D may be TRBD2 (6 bases). The clonotype was recovered from a man aged 35 to 55 with glioma. The sequencing used PBMCs, collected from a glioma patient whose treatment included an IDH1 peptide vaccine. CDR3 bases: TGTGCCAGCAGCTTAGTGCGGGGTCAGAAGACCCAGTACTTC. Translated, it gives CASSLVRGQKTQYF.